This record covers a single T cell receptor beta chain. The clone's antigen remains unknown. No qualities accompany the bases; no much larger clone lies one base away. Explained via the paper, the time point label denotes: about 28 days (+/-7) after the second vaccine dose. AZD1222 recipients whose second dose came at about 4 weeks and those whose second dose came at about 12 weeks were combined into one group, since spike-specific TCR depth and breadth did not differ between the two schedules. Vaccinee samples were obtained from the UK trials COV001 and COV002, which included a single-blind randomized controlled phase 2/3 trial of AZD1222 (ChAdOx1 nCoV-19) in healthy adults. Trial participant PBMC samples were collected at day 0 and day 28 after the second dose for TCRbeta chain sequencing. The V end gives up 0 bases and the J end 8 bases, leaving 5 bases in the junction not matched to a gene. CDR1 and CDR2 were assigned from the germline V gene as MNHEY and SVGAGI. The CDR3 measures 16 amino acids from cysteine to phenylalanine. Only the CDR3 region is kept as DNA, spanning 48 bases read in frame from base 1.

This sample is part of a study of T cell responses to AZD1222 COVID-19 vaccine (dated by TCRdb to the early 2020s). Context from the whole study: A total of around 240 trial participants underwent TCR sequencing, of whom 200 to 220 had received two doses of AZD1222 and about 25 had received two doses of the MenACWY control vaccine. Trial participants were enrolled into age subgroups of 18-55, 56-69 and 70-plus years, which contained about 150, 28 and 57 TCR-sequenced participants, respectively. Overall study outcomes, separate from this receptor: Because no samples from the day 14 peak response were available, repertoires could be characterized only after the peak T cell response. Participants were mostly white British and included more females than males, and it was suggested by the authors that clonal diversity may have been underestimated. The vaccine-associated CD4 TCRs covered the entire spike protein, and the dominant responses fell in regions 160-218 and 743-854. After two AZD1222 doses, spike-specific TCR breadth and depth were significantly higher than at day 0 and than in MenACWY recipients. The 56-69-year group was small, and its depth increase did not reach significance, likely because of low power. Conclusions about previously exposed vaccinees are limited, since just six AZD1222 recipients were seropositive for SARS-CoV-2 at baseline. Reportedly, close to half of the unique spike-specific TCRs recognized epitopes lying outside the regions that are mutated in the B.1.351 and B.1.1.7 variants.

The CDR3 regions of human TCRbeta chains were subjected to immunosequencing. Turning to the authors' computational methods: TCRs in the repertoires were compared against a reference library of SARS-CoV-2-specific TCRs that had been generated with the MIRA antigen-specificity platform. Breadth meant the fraction of unique TCRs that were SARS-CoV-2-associated, whereas depth meant the fraction of total T cells that were SARS-CoV-2-associated. Each spike-specific TCR was assigned to its reactive spike region and to a CD4 or CD8 class using the MIRA data. Log10-transformed breadth and depth values were compared by one-way ANOVA with Sidak's multiple comparisons tests. What TCRdb holds here is the immuneACCESS table cut down to in-frame rearrangements. Part of the clones is not present; checked against another copy, under half of the missing clones reflect an unresolved V gene, and the others are unexplained. The V and J calls and clone size were taken over from that table, and D and trimming were inferred from the DNA. The sample includes under 150,000 clones, with over 75% observed a single time. 5% to 7% of the sample goes to the ten largest clones.

The chain is assembled from TRBV6-5 and TRBJ2-1; 12 middle bases align to TRBD2. The material was peripheral blood, obtained 28 days after the second AZD1222 dose. This receptor was obtained from an adult who received the AZD1222 COVID-19 vaccine. The sequence in DNA is TGTGCCAGCAGTTACTCGGGACTAGCGGGCGTGGATGAGCAGTTCTTC. Protein translation: CASSYSGLAGVDEQFF.